This note documents a single T cell receptor (beta chain) sequence. The data belong to a study of blood T cells in healthy people across ages. The second PCR ran about 6 to 12 cycles with a sample-barcoded 5' primer and J-beta primers. TCRdb passed the 5' RACE reads through MiXCR, listing each CDR3 protein once. This sample has about 1.4 million distinct CDR3 sequences; approximately 60% occur once, and the top ten carry under 8.5%. Caucasian, healthy and from Russia, the donors were aged between about 6 and 90. This CDR3 spans 16 amino acids. The germline V gene has CDR1 SGHVS and CDR2 FQNEAQ. V was shortened by 1 base and J by 5 bases, with 17 bases between the two germline ends.

Sequenced: blood. The V gene is TRBV7-8, the J gene TRBJ2-5, with D perhaps TRBD1 (5 bases). The source of this sequence is a man between 18 and 29 years old in good health. The CDR3 sequence is CASSLGGLSPSETQYF. The CDR3, as DNA: TGTGCCAGCAGCTTAGGGGGCCTAAGTCCTTCGGAGACCCAGTACTTC.